This TCR beta chain was documented in a study of cytomegalovirus exposure and HLA in healthy donors. Whole-study context: A prior study identified 100 million to 130 million unique TCR beta sequences from 150 million to 200 million T cells.

Study results and caveats: Analysis performed later found 16,951 TCR beta sequences associated with HLA alleles at 0.05 false discovery rate. Later on, analysis showed that most CMV-associated TCR beta chains appeared to be HLA-restricted. Relative to the approximately 700-donor mean, N-insertions were reportedly fewer in an Asian-associated ancestry cluster in a later analysis.

PCR employed 60 Vbeta and 13 Jbeta primers. Some clones are missing from TCRdb's copy, which holds only in-frame ones; the method was immunoSEQ multiplex PCR. The sample lists 150,000 to 200,000 clones, less than 80% seen once, with around 2.9% in the top ten. Points on this clone: Its target is not known.

This CDR3 spans 14 amino acids. Germline V gene sequence: CDR1 LGHNT, CDR2 FRNRAP. V lost 3 bases to trimming and J lost 2 bases; unmatched junction nucleotides: 0. V gene TRBV12-5 combines with J gene TRBJ2-7; 11 positions agree with TRBD2. The sequence derives from a middle-aged man in good health and CMV-seronegative. Source material: PBMCs. The CDR3 reads CASGFSGGAYEQYF. The CDR3 region has the DNA TGTGCTAGTGGTTTTAGCGGGGGGGCCTACGAGCAGTACTTC.